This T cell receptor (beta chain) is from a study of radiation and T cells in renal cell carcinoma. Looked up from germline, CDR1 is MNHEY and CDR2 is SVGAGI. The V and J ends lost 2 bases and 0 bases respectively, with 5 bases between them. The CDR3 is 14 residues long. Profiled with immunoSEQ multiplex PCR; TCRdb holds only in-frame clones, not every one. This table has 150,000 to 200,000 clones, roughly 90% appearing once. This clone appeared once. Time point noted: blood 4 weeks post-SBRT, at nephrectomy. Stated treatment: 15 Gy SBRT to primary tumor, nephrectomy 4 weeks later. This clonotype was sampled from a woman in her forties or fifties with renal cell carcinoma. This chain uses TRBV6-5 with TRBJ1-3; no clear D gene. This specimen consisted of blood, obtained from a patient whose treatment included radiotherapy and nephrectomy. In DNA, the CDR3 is TGTGCCAGCAGTTACACCACCTCTGGAAACACCATATATTTT. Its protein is CASSYTTSGNTIYF.